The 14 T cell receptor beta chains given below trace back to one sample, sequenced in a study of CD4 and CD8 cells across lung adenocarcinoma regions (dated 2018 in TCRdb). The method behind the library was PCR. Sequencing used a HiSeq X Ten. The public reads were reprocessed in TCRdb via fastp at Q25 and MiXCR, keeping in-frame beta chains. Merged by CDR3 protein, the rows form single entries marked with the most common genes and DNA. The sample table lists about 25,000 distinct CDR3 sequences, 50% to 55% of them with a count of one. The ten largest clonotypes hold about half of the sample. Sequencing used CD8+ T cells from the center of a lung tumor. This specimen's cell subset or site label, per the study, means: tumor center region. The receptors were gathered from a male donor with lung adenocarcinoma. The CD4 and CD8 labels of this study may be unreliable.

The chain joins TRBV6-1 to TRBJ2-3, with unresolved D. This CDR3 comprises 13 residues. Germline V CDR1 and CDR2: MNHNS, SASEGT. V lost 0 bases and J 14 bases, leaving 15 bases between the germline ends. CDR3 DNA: TGTGCCAGCAGTGAAGCGCTCGCCGAGGCGCTGTATTTT. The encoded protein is CASSEALAEALYF.

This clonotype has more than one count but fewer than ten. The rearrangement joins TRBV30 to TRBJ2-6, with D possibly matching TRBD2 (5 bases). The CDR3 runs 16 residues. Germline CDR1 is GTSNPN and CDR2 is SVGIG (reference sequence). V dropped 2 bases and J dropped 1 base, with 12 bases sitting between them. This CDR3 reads CAWSTSGGSGANVLTF. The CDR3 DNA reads TGTGCCTGGAGTACGTCAGGCGGGTCTGGGGCCAACGTCCTGACTTTC.

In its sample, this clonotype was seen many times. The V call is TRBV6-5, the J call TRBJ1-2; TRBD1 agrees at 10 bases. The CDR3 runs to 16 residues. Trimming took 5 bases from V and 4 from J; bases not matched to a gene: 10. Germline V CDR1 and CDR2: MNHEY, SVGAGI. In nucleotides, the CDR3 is TGTGCCAGCAGTCAATCGACGACAGGGGGCGTCTATGGCTACACCTTC. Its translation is CASSQSTTGGVYGYTF.

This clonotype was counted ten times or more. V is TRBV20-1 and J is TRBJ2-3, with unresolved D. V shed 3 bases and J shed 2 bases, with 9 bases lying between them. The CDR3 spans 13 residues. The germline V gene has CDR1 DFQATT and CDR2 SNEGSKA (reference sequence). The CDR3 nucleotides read TGCAGTGCTAGCCTTGGGCTCACAGATACGCAGTATTTT. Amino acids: CSASLGLTDTQYF.

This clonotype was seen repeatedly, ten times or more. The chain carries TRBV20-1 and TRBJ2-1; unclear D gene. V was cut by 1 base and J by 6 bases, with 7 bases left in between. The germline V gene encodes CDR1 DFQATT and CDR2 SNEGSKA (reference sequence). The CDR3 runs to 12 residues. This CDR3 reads CSARVRINEQFF. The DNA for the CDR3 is TGCAGTGCTAGAGTTAGAATCAATGAGCAGTTCTTC.

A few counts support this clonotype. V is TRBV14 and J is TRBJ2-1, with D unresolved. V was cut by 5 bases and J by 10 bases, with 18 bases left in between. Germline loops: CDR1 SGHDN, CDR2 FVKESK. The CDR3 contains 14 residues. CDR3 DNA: TGTGCCAGCAGCGCCCGTCGAAGCTCCTACGAGCAGTTCTTC. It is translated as CASSARRSSYEQFF.

The CDR3 reads CASSESGVSEQFF. Written as DNA, the CDR3 is TGCGCCAGCAGTGAGTCTGGGGTTTCGGAGCAGTTCTTC. The gene calls are TRBV10-1 and TRBJ2-1; unclear D gene. The germline V gene has CDR1 WNHNN and CDR2 SYGVQD (reference sequence). With 0 bases removed from V and 10 bases from J, the gap between germline ends came to 10 bases. This CDR3 region has 13 residues.

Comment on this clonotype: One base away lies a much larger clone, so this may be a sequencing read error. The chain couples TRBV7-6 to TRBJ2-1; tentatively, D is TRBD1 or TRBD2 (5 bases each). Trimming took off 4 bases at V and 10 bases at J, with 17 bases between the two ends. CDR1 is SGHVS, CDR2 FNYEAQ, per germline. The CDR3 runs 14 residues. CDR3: CASSSGTGSYEQFF. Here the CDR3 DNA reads TGTGCCAGCAGCTCCGGGACGGGGTCCTACGAGCAGTTCTTC.

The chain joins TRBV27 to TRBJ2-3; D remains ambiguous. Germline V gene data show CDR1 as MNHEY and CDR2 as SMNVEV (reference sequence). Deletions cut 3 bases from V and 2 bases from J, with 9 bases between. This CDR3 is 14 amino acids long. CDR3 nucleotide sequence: TGTGCCAGCAGTTTCTCGGGTTTCACAGATACGCAGTATTTT. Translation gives CASSFSGFTDTQYF.

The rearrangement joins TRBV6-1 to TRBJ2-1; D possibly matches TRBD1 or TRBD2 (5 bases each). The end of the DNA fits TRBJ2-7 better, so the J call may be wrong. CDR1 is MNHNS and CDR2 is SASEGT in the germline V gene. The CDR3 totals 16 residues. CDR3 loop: CASSETWTVGTNTQYF. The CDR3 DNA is TGTGCCAGCAGTGAAACGTGGACTGTCGGGACCAATACGCAGTACTTC.

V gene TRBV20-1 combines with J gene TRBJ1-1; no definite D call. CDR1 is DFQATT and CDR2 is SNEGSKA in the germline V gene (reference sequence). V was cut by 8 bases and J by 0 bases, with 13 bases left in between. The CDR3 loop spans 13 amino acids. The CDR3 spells CSPTLPMNTEAFF. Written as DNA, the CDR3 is TGCAGTCCCACGCTTCCCATGAACACTGAAGCTTTCTTT.

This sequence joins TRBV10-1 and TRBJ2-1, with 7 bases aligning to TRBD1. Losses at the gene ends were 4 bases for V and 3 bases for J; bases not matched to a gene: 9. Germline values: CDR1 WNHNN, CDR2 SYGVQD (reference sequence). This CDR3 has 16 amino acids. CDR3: CASSAGGGGGYNEQFF. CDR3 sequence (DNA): TGCGCCAGCAGTGCAGGGGGTGGCGGAGGCTACAATGAGCAGTTCTTC.

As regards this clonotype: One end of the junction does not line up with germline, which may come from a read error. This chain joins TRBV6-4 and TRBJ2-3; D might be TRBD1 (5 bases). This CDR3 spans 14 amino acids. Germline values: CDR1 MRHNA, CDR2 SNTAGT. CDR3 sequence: CASRGPWATDMQYF. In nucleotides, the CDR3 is TGTGCCAGCAGGGGGCCGTGGGCCACAGATATGCAGTACTTT.

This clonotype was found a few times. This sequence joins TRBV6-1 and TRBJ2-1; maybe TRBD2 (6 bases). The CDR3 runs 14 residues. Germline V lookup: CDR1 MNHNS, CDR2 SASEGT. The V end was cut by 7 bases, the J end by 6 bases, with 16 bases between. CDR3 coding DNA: TGTGCCAGCAAAACATGGGACTCCCGCAATGAGCAGTTCTTC. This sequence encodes CASKTWDSRNEQFF.